A single sample is the source of the 15 T cell receptor beta chains below, sequenced in a study of CD8+CD57+ T cells in acquired aplastic anemia. All sequencing subjects had displayed CD8+CD57+ cell expansion on flow cytometry. Investigators profiled TCR beta VDJ and CDR3 from genomic DNA template. TCRdb used MiXCR to reprocess the reads, holding one entry per CDR3 protein. The sample has about 120,000 distinct CDR3 sequences; about 50% are singletons. The material sequenced was sorted CD4+, CD8+, or CD8+CD57+ T cells (not recorded which) from PBMCs. The receptor source for this set is a human donor with aplastic anemia.

This clonotype was detected only a few times. The CDR3 region has the DNA TGTGCCAGCAAACAGCCTTCCAAAGATACGCAGTATTTT. Its protein product is CASKQPSKDTQYF. The rearrangement links TRBV27 to TRBJ2-3; no firm D call. Germline CDR1 and CDR2: MNHEY and SMNVEV (reference sequence). V was trimmed by 7 bases and J by 5 bases, leaving 13 bases between them. The CDR3 extends over 13 amino acids.

In this sample, this clonotype turned up once. The rearrangement joins TRBV2 to TRBJ2-5, with D possibly TRBD2 on 5 matching bases. Per germline, CDR1 SNHLY and CDR2 FYNNEI. The CDR3 contains 11 residues. Trimming removed 7 bases at V and 7 bases at J, with 10 bases between. Here the CDR3 reads CASIQEGTQYF. The DNA of the CDR3 is TGTGCCAGCATCCAAGAGGGGACCCAGTACTTC.

This clonotype was seen a handful of times. V gene TRBV15 combines with J gene TRBJ2-7, with D possibly TRBD1 on 6 matching bases. V was shortened by 2 bases and J by 5 bases, with 13 bases between the two germline ends. Germline values: CDR1 LNHNV, CDR2 YYDKDF (reference sequence). The CDR3 runs 14 residues. CDR3 sequence reads: CATSRRTAFHEQYF. The CDR3 DNA sequence: TGTGCCACCAGCAGACGGACAGCCTTCCACGAGCAGTACTTC.

J is TRBJ2-2 and V is TRBV24-1, with 8 bases matching TRBD2. Germline V lookup: CDR1 KGHDR, CDR2 SFDVKD. This CDR3 is 16 amino acids long. The junction had 6 bases not matched to a gene; V was cut back by 4 bases and J by 3 bases. The CDR3 loop is CATSDREGWHTGELFF. In DNA, the CDR3 is TGTGCCACCAGTGACCGGGAGGGTTGGCACACCGGGGAGCTGTTTTTT.

This rearrangement joins TRBV10-3 to TRBJ2-3, with a possible D match to TRBD2 (5 bases). Trimming removed 10 bases from V and 6 bases from J, with 14 bases in between. Germline V lookup: CDR1 ENHRY, CDR2 SYGVKD. This CDR3 spans 12 amino acids. The CDR3: CATRTSADTQYF. The CDR3 nucleotides are TGTGCCACAAGGACTTCCGCGGATACGCAGTATTTT.

The chain links TRBV14 to TRBJ1-3, with TRBD1 matching 7 bases. The CDR3 has 17 residues. The V gene's germline CDR1 is SGHDN and CDR2 FVKESK. The V segment lost 2 bases and the J segment 0 bases; nucleotides outside the gene matches: 7. The CDR3 here is CASSQIQGPYSGNTIYF. In nucleotides, the CDR3 is TGTGCCAGCAGCCAAATACAGGGGCCATACTCTGGAAACACCATATATTTT.

This clonotype occurred once. The chain carries TRBV11-1 and TRBJ2-5; TRBD1 aligns across 8 bases. The V segment lost 8 bases and the J segment 5 bases; nucleotides outside the gene matches: 10. Germline CDR1 SGHAT, CDR2 FQDESV (reference sequence). The CDR3 is 14 residues long. CDR3 sequence: CASGPSGGRETQYF. CDR3 bases: TGTGCCAGCGGACCTTCAGGGGGCCGGGAGACCCAGTACTTC.

V gene TRBV24-1 combines with J gene TRBJ2-1, with 13 bases identical to TRBD2. The ends lost 4 bases at V and 7 bases at J; junction bases unmatched: 9. The germline CDR1 and CDR2 sequences are KGHDR and SFDVKD. The CDR3 is 17 residues long. CDR3 DNA: TGTGCCACCAGTGACCGAGGACTAGCGGGAGTTTGGAATGAGCAGTTCTTC. Translated: CATSDRGLAGVWNEQFF.

V usage is TRBV10-3 and J usage is TRBJ1-6; D call uncertain. Germline lookup yields CDR1 ENHRY and CDR2 SYGVKD. The CDR3 extends over 15 amino acids. The V end lost 0 bases, the J end lost 10 bases, and 13 bases lay between the germline ends. Here the CDR3 reads CAISESQVSGSPLHF. For the CDR3, the DNA is TGTGCCATCAGTGAGTCTCAAGTCTCGGGGTCACCCCTCCACTTT.

This clonotype was seen once. The J gene is TRBJ1-1, the V gene TRBV10-3; 9 nucleotides align to TRBD1. The CDR3 has 13 residues. The V gene end was trimmed by 6 bases and the J gene end by 10 bases; junction bases not matched to a gene: 9. Germline-derived CDR1 and CDR2 are ENHRY and SYGVKD. This CDR3 reads CAISTQGARLAFF. The CDR3, as DNA: TGTGCCATCAGCACACAGGGGGCAAGGTTAGCTTTCTTT.

The rearrangement uses TRBV20-1 and TRBJ1-6; the D gene is possibly TRBD1 (5 bases). Trimming removed 4 bases at V and 10 bases at J, with 17 bases between. This CDR3 contains 14 residues. Germline V lookup: CDR1 DFQATT, CDR2 SNEGSKA (reference sequence). The CDR3 nucleotides are TGCAGTGCTACACGTGGGGACGGGTCCTCACCCCTCCACTTT. This codes for CSATRGDGSSPLHF.

This clonotype was counted once. V usage is TRBV11-1 and J usage is TRBJ2-1, with D possibly TRBD1 on 6 matching bases. Germline lookup yields CDR1 SGHAT and CDR2 FQDESV (reference sequence). V was cut by 2 bases and J by 3 bases, with 11 bases left in between. The CDR3 runs 15 residues. The CDR3: CASSLTGSDYNEQFF. CDR3 nucleotide sequence: TGTGCCAGCAGCTTAACAGGGAGCGACTACAATGAGCAGTTCTTC.

V is TRBV10-3 and J is TRBJ2-3; 7 nucleotides match TRBD2. Per germline, CDR1 ENHRY and CDR2 SYGVKD. The CDR3 spans 13 residues. After removal of 10 bases from V and 5 bases from J, the junction contained 9 bases not matched to a gene. The CDR3 loop is CATLAAVQDTQYF. The CDR3 DNA sequence: TGTGCCACCCTAGCGGCCGTTCAAGATACGCAGTATTTT.

A few counts support this clonotype. CDR3 in DNA: TGTGCCAGCAGTTACTCGAATCGCGGTTCGTACAATGAGCAGTTCTTC. Protein: CASSYSNRGSYNEQFF. The chain links TRBV6-5 to TRBJ2-1, with D hard to call. V was pared by 0 bases and J by 4 bases, with 13 bases between. Germline V gene data show CDR1 as MNHEY and CDR2 as SVGAGI. CDR3 size: 16 residues.

The J gene is TRBJ1-1, the V gene TRBV10-3, with D uncertain. This CDR3 has 13 amino acids. V was trimmed by 3 bases and J by 4 bases, leaving 9 bases between them. The germline V gene encodes CDR1 ENHRY and CDR2 SYGVKD. The DNA for the CDR3 is TGTGCCATCAGTGAACAGTCCGCCACTGAAGCTTTCTTT. This sequence encodes CAISEQSATEAFF.